These 29 T cell receptor beta chains originate from one sample sequenced in a study of shared clonotypes between healthy human individuals (dated by TCRdb to 2019 to 2021). The library was prepared using the immunoSEQ multiplex PCR assay. Not all clones reach the TCRdb copy of this immuneACCESS table, which keeps in-frame sequences only. Checked studies attribute under half of the gap to unresolved V genes and leave the rest unexplained. A total of about 490,000 clones appear in this sample, 79% of them only once. The top ten clones comprise roughly 12% of the sample. The sequenced sample was PBMCs. These receptors originate from a woman aged 40 to 55 in good health. Some clones in this sample may be carry-over from other donors' samples.

The chain employs TRBV4-1 and TRBJ1-2; 7 positions match TRBD1. Germline V gives CDR1 MGHRA, CDR2 YSYEKL. There are 17 residues in the CDR3. The J segment lost 2 bases and the V segment lost 1 base, leaving 10 bases of the junction unmatched. The DNA of the CDR3 is TGCGCCAGCAGCCAAGGGGCCCGGGGCAGGGGGAACTATGGCTACACCTTC. It encodes CASSQGARGRGNYGYTF.

This chain uses TRBV5-1 with TRBJ2-7; 7 bases line up with TRBD1. The CDR3 has 13 amino acids. The V segment lost 5 bases and the J segment 3 bases; nucleotides outside the gene matches: 5. CDR1 is SGHRS and CDR2 is YFSETQ in the germline V gene. In DNA form, the CDR3 reads TGCGCCAGCAGTCGGGACAGTTTCTACGAGCAGTACTTC. This sequence encodes CASSRDSFYEQYF.

The chain carries TRBV9 and TRBJ2-2; D is undetermined. The germline V and J ends were trimmed by 4 bases and 0 bases, with 13 bases remaining between them. Germline CDR1 and CDR2: SGDLS and YYNGEE. This CDR3 spans 16 amino acids. The CDR3: CASSPLTDPNTGELFF. The CDR3 DNA is TGTGCCAGCAGCCCCCTGACGGACCCGAACACCGGGGAGCTGTTTTTT.

This sequence joins TRBV28 and TRBJ2-7, with 8 positions matching TRBD2. With V trimmed by 4 bases and J by 3 bases, 5 bases remained unmatched. The CDR3 has 14 residues. The V gene's germline CDR1 is MDHEN and CDR2 SYDVKM. CDR3 in DNA: TGTGCCAGCAGTTCGGGCGGGGGGTACTACGAGCAGTACTTC. Residues: CASSSGGGYYEQYF.

The rearrangement joins TRBV25-1 to TRBJ1-6, with D hard to call. Between the trimmed V and J ends, which lost 4 bases and 0 bases, there was a span of 7 bases. Germline CDR1 and CDR2: MGHDK and SYGVNS. The CDR3 runs 15 residues. The CDR3 spells CASSGTSSYNSPLHF. For the CDR3, the DNA is TGTGCCAGCAGTGGCACGAGCTCCTATAATTCACCCCTCCACTTT.

The chain recombines TRBV10-2 with TRBJ1-1; D gene uncertain. The V gene's germline CDR1 is WSHSY and CDR2 SAAADI. The CDR3 runs to 17 residues. Trimming shortened V by 0 bases and J by 1 base, and 15 bases separated the two germline ends. CDR3 residues: CASSESLGARQNTEAFF. For the CDR3, the DNA is TGCGCCAGCAGTGAGTCGTTGGGCGCCAGACAGAACACTGAAGCTTTCTTT.

The CDR3 DNA reads TGTGCCAGCAGTTCCTTAGTTCCCGGGGAGCTGTTTTTT. The encoded protein is CASSSLVPGELFF. The J gene is TRBJ2-2, the V gene TRBV6-6; no reliable D call. Trimming shortened V by 4 bases and J by 6 bases, and 9 bases separated the two germline ends. The CDR3 runs 13 residues. Germline V lookup: CDR1 MNHNY, CDR2 SVGAGI (reference sequence).

The chain uses TRBV29-1 and TRBJ2-7; tentatively, D is TRBD1 or TRBD2 (6 bases each). Germline V lookup: CDR1 SQVTM, CDR2 ANQGSEA. V was cut by 2 bases and J by 13 bases, with 15 bases left in between. The CDR3 is made up of 11 amino acids. DNA for the CDR3: TGCAGCGTTGAAAAGGGTGGGGGGCTTTACTTC. Protein product: CSVEKGGGLYF.

The genes are TRBV15 and TRBJ2-7; D is tentatively TRBD1 or TRBD2 (6 bases each). Germline CDR1 LNHNV, CDR2 YYDKDF (reference sequence). CDR3 length equals 15 residues. V lost 1 base and J 2 bases, leaving 12 bases between the germline ends. The CDR3, as DNA: TGTGCCACCAGCAGAGGACGGGGGCCCCCCTACGAGCAGTACTTC. This codes for CATSRGRGPPYEQYF.

This sequence joins TRBV27 and TRBJ2-3; 7 bases align to TRBD1. From germline, CDR1 is MNHEY and CDR2 SMNVEV (reference sequence). The V gene end was trimmed by 1 base and the J gene end by 4 bases; junction bases not matched to a gene: 8. This CDR3 is 16 amino acids long. For the CDR3, the DNA is TGTGCCAGCAGTTTATGGACACCGAGGGGGCCAGATACGCAGTATTTT. Translation gives CASSLWTPRGPDTQYF.

The CDR3 nucleotides read TGTGCCAGCAGCCCGCAGGCCTACAATGAGCAGTTCTTC. Protein: CASSPQAYNEQFF. The V call is TRBV28, the J call TRBJ2-1; D remains unclear. The CDR3 totals 13 residues. CDR1 MDHEN and CDR2 SYDVKM come from the germline V gene. V was trimmed by 6 bases and J by 2 bases, leaving 8 bases between them. Using reference TRBV28 and TRBJ2-1 for the parts outside the CDR3, the full variable domain is DVKVTQSSRYLVKRTGEKVFLECVQDMDHENMFWYRQDPGLGLRLIYFSYDVKMKEKGDIPEGYSVSREKKERFSLILESASTNQTSMYLCASSPQAYNEQFFGPGTRLTVL.

This clone was seen at least ten times. Additional DNA sequences in this sample encode the identical CDR3. The CDR3 DNA sequence: TGTGCCTGGAGCGGGAGCACAGATACGCAGTATTTT. Translation gives CAWSGSTDTQYF. This chain connects TRBV30 to TRBJ2-3, with D unclear. The CDR3 runs to 12 residues. The germline CDR1 and CDR2 sequences are GTSNPN and SVGIG (reference sequence). Trimming pared 3 bases from V and 0 bases from J, leaving 4 bases between.

This clone occurred a few times. The chain employs TRBV11-2 and TRBJ2-3; TRBD2 aligns across 9 bases. CDR3 size: 14 residues. Germline V gene data show CDR1 as SGHAT and CDR2 as FQNNGV. V was pared by 2 bases and J by 5 bases, with 2 bases of the junction left unmatched. CDR3 DNA sequence: TGTGCCAGCAGCTTAATTAGCGGGAGAGATACGCAGTATTTT. Protein product: CASSLISGRDTQYF. Full variable domain (missing parts from reference TRBV11-2 and TRBJ2-3): EAGVAQSPRYKIIEKRQSVAFWCNPISGHATLYWYQQILGQGPKLLIQFQNNGVVDDSQLPKDRFSAERLKGVDSTLKIQPAKLEDSAVYLCASSLISGRDTQYFGPGTRLTVL.

This sequence joins TRBV7-6 and TRBJ2-7; D is unresolved. Germline loops: CDR1 SGHVS, CDR2 FNYEAQ. V was trimmed by 5 bases and J by 2 bases, leaving 19 bases between them. The CDR3 loop spans 16 amino acids. The CDR3 reads CASSALTTGGAYEQYF. The CDR3 DNA reads as TGTGCCAGCAGCGCCTTGACCACCGGCGGCGCCTACGAGCAGTACTTC.

Concerning this clone itself: Within the sample, other DNA sequences also encode this same CDR3. The chain carries TRBV11-3 and TRBJ2-7, with 8 bases matching TRBD2. The CDR3 extends over 14 amino acids. The J segment lost 0 bases and the V segment lost 5 bases, leaving 3 bases of the junction unmatched. Per the germline V gene, CDR1 is SGHNT and CDR2 is YENEEA. The CDR3 DNA sequence: TGTGCCAGCAGCCCCCGGGGGGGCTCCTACGAGCAGTACTTC. Its protein is CASSPRGGSYEQYF. Complete variable domain (other parts from reference TRBV11-3 and TRBJ2-7): EAGVVQSPRYKIIEKKQPVAFWCNPISGHNTLYWYLQNLGQGPELLIRYENEEAVDDSQLPKDRFSAERLKGVDSTLKIQPAELGDSAVYLCASSPRGGSYEQYFGPGTRLTVT.

This clone was observed a handful of times. This rearrangement joins TRBV11-3 to TRBJ2-1; TRBD2 matches 11 bases. Germline trimming cut 0 bases from V and 3 bases from J; bases unmatched to any gene: 7. CDR1 and CDR2 (germline): SGHNT, YENEEA. The CDR3 runs to 18 residues. CDR3 DNA sequence: TGTGCCAGCAGCTTAGACGGAAGACTAGCGGGAAACTACAATGAGCAGTTCTTC. Translated, it gives CASSLDGRLAGNYNEQFF.

The chain recombines TRBV7-6 with TRBJ2-1; no clear D gene. The germline V gene encodes CDR1 SGHVS and CDR2 FNYEAQ. V shed 0 bases and J shed 6 bases, with 9 bases lying between them. This CDR3 has 14 residues. The CDR3 protein is CASSLALVGNEQFF. The DNA for the CDR3 is TGTGCCAGCAGCTTAGCGTTAGTGGGCAATGAGCAGTTCTTC.

The genes are TRBV11-3 and TRBJ2-2, with D uncertain. In germline, CDR1 is SGHNT, CDR2 YENEEA. V was trimmed by 5 bases and J by 1 base, leaving 8 bases between them. The CDR3 contains 14 residues. CDR3 region: CASSRKENTGELFF. As DNA, the CDR3 is TGTGCCAGCAGCCGGAAGGAGAACACCGGGGAGCTGTTTTTT.

This clone was counted a few times. CDR3 in amino acids: CASSYSTGAGEQFF. The CDR3, as DNA: TGTGCCAGCAGTTACTCGACCGGGGCCGGTGAGCAGTTCTTC. The chain links TRBV6-6 to TRBJ2-1; D tentatively reads TRBD1 or TRBD2 (5 bases each). CDR1 is MNHNY and CDR2 is SVGAGI in the germline V gene (reference sequence). Between the trimmed V and J ends, which lost 0 bases and 9 bases, there was a span of 12 bases. This CDR3 contains 14 residues.

The rearrangement links TRBV6-1 to TRBJ2-2; D gene unclear. This CDR3 region has 13 residues. The V end was cut by 4 bases, the J end by 3 bases, with 6 bases between. Germline CDR1 MNHNS, CDR2 SASEGT. For the CDR3, the DNA is TGTGCCAGCAGTGCGGACGACACCGGGGAGCTGTTTTTT. As protein: CASSADDTGELFF.

The chain recombines TRBV7-9 with TRBJ1-5; 8 bases fit TRBD1. Per germline, CDR1 SEHNR and CDR2 FQNEAQ (reference sequence). The CDR3 loop spans 14 amino acids. J lost 7 bases, V lost 5 bases, and 7 bases had no gene match. The CDR3 reads CASSLGQGWQPQHF. In DNA, the CDR3 is TGTGCCAGCAGCCTAGGACAGGGCTGGCAGCCCCAGCATTTT.

The V call is TRBV7-6, the J call TRBJ2-7, with TRBD2 identical over 8 bases. This CDR3 is built from 14 residues. CDR1 and CDR2 (germline): SGHVS, FNYEAQ. Trimming removed 2 bases from V and 5 bases from J; junction bases left unmatched: 5. The CDR3 region is CASSLIREGNEQYF. In DNA form, the CDR3 reads TGTGCCAGCAGCTTAATACGGGAGGGGAACGAGCAGTACTTC. Full variable domain (remainder filled in from reference TRBV7-6 and TRBJ2-7): GAGVSQSPRYKVTKRGQDVALRCDPISGHVSLYWYRQALGQGPEFLTYFNYEAQQDKSGLPNDRFSAERPEGSISTLTIQRTEQRDSAMYRCASSLIREGNEQYFGPGTRLTVT.

This clone was counted a single time. This rearrangement joins TRBV28 to TRBJ2-2; the D gene is possibly TRBD1 (6 bases). The germline V and J ends were trimmed by 2 bases and 8 bases, with 9 bases remaining between them. The CDR3 loop spans 13 amino acids. In germline, CDR1 is MDHEN, CDR2 SYDVKM. CDR3 in DNA: TGTGCCAGCAGTTTAACAGGGCCAGGGGAGCTGTTTTTT. Residues: CASSLTGPGELFF.

The chain joins TRBV9 to TRBJ1-3; D gene ambiguous. V shed 3 bases and J shed 4 bases, with 8 bases lying between them. Germline V CDR1 and CDR2: SGDLS, YYNGEE. CDR3 size: 13 residues. The CDR3 DNA follows: TGTGCCAGCAGCGAGTCAACGGGAAACACCATATATTTT. Its protein is CASSESTGNTIYF.

The chain is built from TRBV15 and TRBJ2-7, with D uncertain. The V end lost 0 bases, the J end lost 4 bases, and 10 bases lay between the germline ends. The germline CDR1 and CDR2 sequences are LNHNV and YYDKDF (reference sequence). The CDR3 runs 14 residues. The CDR3 protein is CATSRDPAQYEQYF. The CDR3 nucleotides read TGTGCCACCAGCAGAGATCCCGCCCAATACGAGCAGTACTTC.

The gene calls are TRBV11-2 and TRBJ2-5; 14 positions match TRBD2. V lost 1 base to trimming and J lost 5 bases; unmatched junction nucleotides: 9. This CDR3 spans 18 amino acids. CDR1 and CDR2 from the germline V gene are SGHAT and FQNNGV. The CDR3: CASSLARTSGRSRETQYF. DNA of the CDR3: TGTGCCAGCAGCTTAGCTCGGACTAGCGGGAGGTCCAGGGAGACCCAGTACTTC.

V usage is TRBV9 and J usage is TRBJ1-5, with no clear D. Germline assignment: CDR1 SGDLS and CDR2 YYNGEE. This CDR3 comprises 15 residues. The V and J ends lost 4 bases and 0 bases respectively, with 11 bases between them. For the CDR3, the DNA is TGTGCCAGCAGCCAGACACCTTATAGCAATCAGCCCCAGCATTTT. Translation: CASSQTPYSNQPQHF.

This chain connects TRBV4-2 to TRBJ2-1; 9 nucleotides match TRBD2. CDR1 is LGHNA, CDR2 YNFKEQ, per germline. J lost 3 bases, V lost 0 bases, and 15 bases had no gene match. This CDR3 region has 20 residues. Here the CDR3 DNA reads TGTGCCAGCAGCCAAGATCTGGGAGCGGGAGGATTGTCATTCTACAATGAGCAGTTCTTC. It specifies CASSQDLGAGGLSFYNEQFF.

This chain links TRBV5-4 with TRBJ2-5, with D uncertain. CDR3 size: 13 residues. V was pared by 0 bases and J by 2 bases, with 5 bases between. The V gene's germline CDR1 is SGHNT and CDR2 YYREEE (reference sequence). For the CDR3, the DNA is TGTGCCAGCAGCTTGGTCGGACAAGAGACCCAGTACTTC. Translating gives CASSLVGQETQYF.